This paragraph reports one T cell receptor (beta chain). CDR1 is LNHDA, CDR2 SQIVND, per germline (reference sequence). The germline V and J ends were trimmed by 1 base and 7 bases, with 13 bases remaining between them. This CDR3 has 14 residues. This specimen belongs to a study of early T cells in non-severe SARS-CoV-2 infection. Unique molecular identifiers were added to individual cDNA molecules. TCRdb independently ran MiXCR on the 5' RACE reads; one entry per CDR3 protein. Of tens of thousands of distinct CDR3 sequences in the sample, around an eighth were seen once. The TCR sequence derives from an adult who was a healthcare worker with PCR-confirmed SARS-CoV-2 infection or an uninfected control (not recorded which). Sequences were derived from whole blood, sampled at baseline. The rearrangement links TRBV19 to TRBJ1-2; D call uncertain. CDR3 sequence: CASSIGPSARGYTF. For the CDR3, the DNA is TGTGCCAGTAGTATAGGCCCGTCGGCTCGTGGCTACACCTTC.